The rows below give T cell receptor beta chains drawn from one sample of a study of T-cell reconstitution after alpha-beta-depleted transplantation in children. Via MiXCR, TCRdb re-called the PCR reads, giving one row per CDR3 protein. The sample consists of 640,000 or so distinct CDR3 sequences, roughly 17% of them appearing once. The sample consisted of PBMCs from the stem cell graft donor, taken from the stem cell graft. All receptors come from a human donor who donated a stem cell graft to a child with acute myeloid leukemia. The CDR3 runs from the conserved cysteine through the conserved F or W. D genes are given only for firm matches. Size is omitted from some rows. Given values are once, few, many or a class for expanded clones.

size	D	V	J	CDR3	DNA
many	-	TRBV7-9	TRBJ2-5	CASSVSVKGETQYF	TGTGCCAGCAGCGTTAGCGTGAAAGGGGAGACCCAGTACTTC
few	-	TRBV28	TRBJ2-2	CASSLGREEKLFF	TGTGCCAGCAGTTTGGGCAGGGAAGAAAAGCTGTTTTTT
many	TRBD1	TRBV6-1	TRBJ1-5	CASSERTGGIFSNQPQHF	TGTGCCAGCAGTGAAAGGACAGGGGGGATTTTTAGCAATCAGCCCCAGCATTTT
many	-	TRBV10-3	TRBJ2-7	CAISRVNYEQYF	TGTGCCATCAGTCGGGTGAACTACGAGCAGTACTTC
-	-	TRBV5-1	TRBJ2-1	CASSALQGGHNEQFF	TGCGCCAGCAGCGCATTACAGGGGGGGCACAATGAGCAGTTCTTC
few	-	TRBV6-1	TRBJ2-3	CASSEPPGWKGTDTQYF	TGTGCCAGCAGTGAGCCGCCAGGGTGGAAGGGTACAGATACGCAGTATTTT
many	-	TRBV7-2	TRBJ2-7	CASSLVSAHRNYEQYF	TGTGCCAGCAGCTTAGTGTCTGCCCACCGTAACTACGAGCAGTACTTC
-	-	TRBV27	TRBJ1-5	CASSLITGSNQPQHF	TGTGCCAGCAGTTTAATAACCGGGAGCAATCAGCCCCAGCATTTT
many	-	TRBV13	TRBJ1-1	CASSFVQGLTEAFF	TGTGCCAGCAGCTTCGTTCAGGGCTTGACTGAAGCTTTCTTT
many	TRBD1	TRBV20-1	TRBJ2-2	CSARVGQGTNTGELFF	TGCAGTGCTAGAGTAGGACAGGGTACGAACACCGGGGAGCTGTTTTTT
few	-	TRBV10-2	TRBJ2-1	CASDRGGGPYNEQFF	TGCGCCAGCGATCGAGGGGGGGGCCCGTACAATGAGCAGTTCTTC
-	-	TRBV28	TRBJ1-1	CASSRGGIGTEAFF	TGTGCCAGCAGCCGGGGAGGGATAGGCACTGAAGCTTTCTTT
few	TRBD2	TRBV7-8	TRBJ2-5	CASSSAGLAGETQYF	TGTGCCAGCAGCTCGGCCGGACTAGCAGGAGAGACCCAGTACTTC
-	-	TRBV13	TRBJ2-1	CASSPGGGGSSSYNEQFF	TGTGCCAGCAGCCCAGGGGGCGGGGGGTCCAGCTCCTACAATGAGCAGTTCTTC
many	-	TRBV20-1	TRBJ2-6	CSARGGSSGANVLTF	TGCAGTGCTAGAGGGGGGAGCTCTGGGGCCAACGTCCTGACTTTC
many	-	TRBV20-1	TRBJ1-5	CSAAPGTANNQPQHF	TGCAGTGCTGCCCCCGGGACGGCAAACAATCAGCCCCAGCATTTT
many	TRBD1	TRBV27	TRBJ1-2	CASSSPGTGGRGYTF	TGTGCCAGCAGTTCCCCCGGGACAGGGGGCAGGGGCTACACCTTC
many	-	TRBV7-2	TRBJ1-2	CASSLAGGDYGYTF	TGTGCCAGCAGCTTAGCGGGGGGAGACTATGGCTACACCTTC
many	-	TRBV20-1	TRBJ1-5	CSARGGAGTKDQPQHF	TGCAGTGCTAGGGGAGGTGCAGGGACTAAGGATCAGCCCCAGCATTTT
-	TRBD1	TRBV25-1	TRBJ2-3	CASRLTGGLVTDTQYF	TGTGCCAGCAGATTAACAGGGGGTCTGGTTACAGATACGCAGTATTTT
many	-	TRBV4-3	TRBJ2-3	CASSQTQGSTDTQYF	TGCGCCAGCAGCCAAACCCAGGGGAGCACAGATACGCAGTATTTT
few	-	TRBV20-1	TRBJ2-1	CSAIPRGMGSYNEQFF	TGCAGTGCCATACCGCGGGGAATGGGCTCCTACAATGAGCAGTTCTTC
-	-	TRBV28	TRBJ1-1	CASSLSFGVVRTEAFF	TGTGCCAGCAGTTTATCTTTCGGGGTCGTGCGGACTGAAGCTTTCTTT
few	TRBD1	TRBV11-2	TRBJ1-5	CASSGQGGYNQPQHF	TGTGCCAGCAGCGGGCAAGGGGGCTACAATCAGCCCCAGCATTTT
few	-	TRBV25-1	TRBJ1-1	CASSIRGGGAEAFF	TGTGCCAGCAGTATAAGGGGCGGGGGGGCTGAAGCTTTCTTT
-	TRBD2	TRBV20-1	TRBJ2-4	CSARELAGARYF	TGCAGTGCTAGAGAACTAGCGGGGGCTCGGTACTTC
many	-	TRBV5-6	TRBJ2-2	CASSLGRGRDTGELFF	TGTGCCAGCAGCTTGGGACGGGGGCGCGACACCGGGGAGCTGTTTTTT
few	TRBD2	TRBV10-3	TRBJ2-1	CAITRGSGGTDEQFF	TGTGCCATCACTAGGGGTAGCGGGGGGACGGATGAGCAGTTCTTC
-	TRBD2	TRBV7-2	TRBJ2-3	CASSLGVSGGGQDTQYF	TGTGCCAGCAGCTTAGGCGTTAGCGGGGGGGGACAAGATACGCAGTATTTT
many	-	TRBV5-5	TRBJ2-1	CASSLDGNGQFF	TGTGCCAGCAGCTTGGACGGGAATGGGCAGTTCTTC
-	-	TRBV7-9	TRBJ1-5	CASSTGGQSQPQHF	TGTGCCAGCAGCACAGGAGGACAGTCTCAGCCCCAGCATTTT
few	-	TRBV5-5	TRBJ2-1	CASSWDGVEQFF	TGTGCCAGCAGCTGGGATGGGGTTGAGCAGTTCTTC
many	-	TRBV5-5	TRBJ1-1	CASSLSGATNTEAFF	TGTGCCAGCAGCCTGAGCGGGGCCACGAACACTGAAGCTTTCTTT
-	-	TRBV5-5	TRBJ1-5	CASSLGQSTNQPQHF	TGTGCCAGTTCGCTTGGACAGTCTACAAATCAGCCCCAGCATTTT